The 28 T cell receptor beta chains presented below share a single source sample, sequenced in a study of T-cell reconstitution after alpha-beta-depleted transplantation in children. A TCRbeta library incorporating unique molecular identifiers was prepared. TCRdb used MiXCR to reprocess the PCR reads, holding one entry per CDR3 protein. Here the sample spans about 980,000 distinct CDR3 sequences, under 30% being singletons. The sequenced sample was PBMCs, mostly from graft donor cells, obtained 360 days after TCRalphabeta/CD19-depleted stem cell transplant. The source of these receptors is a boy younger than two who had a stem cell transplant for SCID, so the T cells may come from the graft donor.

This chain links TRBV30 with TRBJ2-2, with a possible D match to TRBD1 (5 bases). This CDR3 comprises 14 residues. Looked up from germline, CDR1 is GTSNPN and CDR2 is SVGIG (reference sequence). With 0 bases removed from V and 10 bases from J, the gap between germline ends came to 15 bases. CDR3 protein: CAWSVRVRAVELFF. The CDR3, as DNA: TGTGCCTGGAGTGTCAGGGTTAGGGCCGTGGAGCTGTTTTTT.

This clonotype was detected a few times. J is TRBJ2-7 and V is TRBV5-1; 7 bases are shared with TRBD1. After removal of 5 bases from V and 2 bases from J, the junction contained 4 bases not matched to a gene. This CDR3 has 13 residues. Germline CDR1 SGHRS, CDR2 YFSETQ. The CDR3 DNA sequence: TGCGCCAGCAGATTTGGACAGGCCTACGAGCAGTACTTC. The encoded protein is CASRFGQAYEQYF. The full variable domain, completed using reference TRBV5-1 and TRBJ2-7, is KAGVTQTPRYLIKTRGQQVTLSCSPISGHRSVSWYQQTPGQGLQFLFEYFSETQRNKGNFPGRFSGRQFSNSRSEMNVSTLELGDSALYLCASRFGQAYEQYFGPGTRLTVT.

This clonotype was seen a handful of times. The V call is TRBV5-1, the J call TRBJ2-1, with D perhaps matching TRBD1 (6 bases). The length of the CDR3 is 17 residues. Germline CDR1 SGHRS, CDR2 YFSETQ. V gave up 4 bases and J gave up 0 bases, with 17 bases separating them. The CDR3 sequence: CASSRSGGKASYNEQFF. CDR3 nucleotides: TGCGCCAGCAGCCGGTCTGGGGGCAAGGCCTCCTACAATGAGCAGTTCTTC.

A few counts support this clonotype. The chain recombines TRBV3-1 with TRBJ1-1; a weak D match, TRBD1 (5 bases). The V end was cut by 8 bases, the J end by 1 base, with 11 bases between. The length of the CDR3 is 13 residues. Germline CDR1 reads LGHDT; CDR2 reads YNNKEL (reference sequence). The CDR3 loop reads CASGLGANTEAFF. DNA of the CDR3: TGTGCCAGCGGGTTAGGGGCGAACACTGAAGCTTTCTTT. Looking up the rest from reference TRBV3-1 and TRBJ1-1 gives the full variable domain: DTAVSQTPKYLVTQMGNDKSIKCEQNLGHDTMYWYKQDSKKFLKIMFSYNNKELIINETVPNRFSPKSPDKAHLNLHINSLELGDSAVYFCASGLGANTEAFFGQGTRLTVV.

The chain has TRBV25-1 and TRBJ2-1; weak D call: TRBD2 (5 bases). V was pared by 5 bases and J by 9 bases, with 14 bases between. Looked up from germline, CDR1 is MGHDK and CDR2 is SYGVNS. The CDR3 totals 13 residues. CDR3 sequence reads: CASSQRTRVEQFF. The DNA of the CDR3 is TGTGCCAGCAGTCAAAGGACGAGGGTTGAGCAGTTCTTC.

This clonotype was detected a few times. CDR3 sequence: CASRLGLAGIYEQYF. The CDR3 DNA reads as TGTGCCAGCAGACTTGGACTAGCGGGGATCTACGAGCAGTACTTC. The V call is TRBV6-1, the J call TRBJ2-7; 12 bases are shared with TRBD2. The CDR3 loop spans 15 amino acids. Germline CDR1 MNHNS, CDR2 SASEGT. The junction had 6 bases not matched to a gene; V was cut back by 6 bases and J by 3 bases.

This clonotype was recorded a few times. The chain links TRBV20-1 to TRBJ2-7; 8 bases agree with TRBD1. This CDR3 has 14 residues. Germline assignment: CDR1 DFQATT and CDR2 SNEGSKA (reference sequence). Germline trimming cut 5 bases from V and 3 bases from J; bases unmatched to any gene: 9. As DNA, the CDR3 is TGCAGTGCTGGAGGACAGGGACCCATCTACGAGCAGTACTTC. Encoded protein: CSAGGQGPIYEQYF.

This clonotype has ten or more counts. This rearrangement joins TRBV4-1 to TRBJ2-7, with D possibly being TRBD2 (6 bases). The CDR3 is 14 amino acids. The V gene's germline CDR1 is MGHRA and CDR2 YSYEKL. V was pared by 4 bases and J by 3 bases, with 13 bases between. The chain's CDR3 is CASSPVGGYYEQYF. Written as DNA, the CDR3 is TGCGCCAGCAGCCCAGTTGGGGGGTACTACGAGCAGTACTTC.

This chain links TRBV19 with TRBJ1-1; D not certain. Per the germline V gene, CDR1 is LNHDA and CDR2 is SQIVND (reference sequence). This CDR3 region has 13 residues. Trimming left V 6 bases short and J 1 base short, with 9 bases between. CDR3 sequence reads: CASSTNSNTEAFF. The CDR3 bases are TGTGCCAGTAGCACCAATTCGAACACTGAAGCTTTCTTT.

This CDR3 is CSARESYNSPLHF. For the CDR3, the DNA is TGCAGTGCTAGAGAGAGTTATAATTCACCCCTCCACTTT. The chain uses TRBV20-1 and TRBJ1-6, with D unclear. Trimming left V 0 bases short and J 4 bases short, with 4 bases between. This CDR3 has 13 amino acids. Germline V gene data show CDR1 as DFQATT and CDR2 as SNEGSKA (reference sequence).

This clonotype was counted a few times. This chain connects TRBV7-9 to TRBJ2-5; TRBD1 is a possible D gene (5 bases). The CDR3 totals 12 residues. CDR1 is SEHNR and CDR2 is FQNEAQ in the germline V gene (reference sequence). V lost 11 bases, J lost 0 bases, and 10 bases lay in between. CDR3 nucleotide sequence: TGTGCCGGCCAGGGAAACCAAGAGACCCAGTACTTC. This sequence encodes CAGQGNQETQYF. The full variable domain, with the rest looked up from reference TRBV7-9 and TRBJ2-5, is DTGVSQNPRHKITKRGQNVTFRCDPISEHNRLYWYRQTLGQGPEFLTYFQNEAQLEKSRLLSDRFSAERPKGSFSTLEIQRTEQGDSAMYLCAGQGNQETQYFGPGTRLLVL.

A few counts support this clonotype. The CDR3 spells CASSHPNTGELFF. CDR3 nucleotide sequence: TGTGCCAGCAGTCACCCGAACACCGGGGAGCTGTTTTTT. The chain recombines TRBV6-5 with TRBJ2-2; D gene unclear. Germline CDR1 MNHEY, CDR2 SVGAGI. The CDR3 spans 13 residues. V lost 5 bases and J lost 0, with 4 bases in between.

The J gene is TRBJ1-1, the V gene TRBV12-3 or TRBV12-4, with 8 bases lining up with TRBD1. V lost 3 bases to trimming and J lost 4 bases; unmatched junction nucleotides: 7. The CDR3 contains 15 residues. The CDR3 sequence: CASSFSPTGATEAFF. The CDR3 DNA sequence: TGTGCCAGCAGTTTCTCTCCGACAGGGGCCACTGAAGCTTTCTTT.

The genes are TRBV7-2 and TRBJ2-3; D is unresolved. The V gene lost 1 base and the J gene lost 4 bases, with 12 bases spanning the gap. This CDR3 is 15 amino acids long. In germline, CDR1 is SGHTA, CDR2 FQGNSA. The CDR3 spells CASSLGSFLADTQYF. The CDR3 coding sequence is TGTGCCAGCAGCTTAGGCAGCTTTTTGGCAGATACGCAGTATTTT.

This clonotype was picked up a small number of times. The chain links TRBV27 to TRBJ2-3, with 8 bases identical to TRBD2. V gave up 5 bases and J gave up 2 bases; unmatched junction bases: 6. CDR1 and CDR2 (germline): MNHEY, SMNVEV (reference sequence). The CDR3 consists of 15 residues. The chain's CDR3 is CASSTPGGATDTQYF. The DNA for the CDR3 is TGTGCCAGCAGTACACCCGGGGGGGCCACAGATACGCAGTATTTT.

This clonotype was detected many times. The CDR3 DNA is TGCGCCAGCAGCTTGGATGTGGACAGTTCCATTCAGTACTTC. Encoded protein: CASSLDVDSSIQYF. The rearrangement links TRBV5-1 to TRBJ2-4; possible D gene TRBD1, 6 bases. CDR1 and CDR2 (germline): SGHRS, YFSETQ. This CDR3 is built from 14 residues. Trimming removed 0 bases from V and 9 bases from J, with 13 bases in between.

This clonotype was counted between two and nine times. The chain recombines TRBV4-1 with TRBJ2-5; 9 bases map to TRBD2. This CDR3 is built from 18 residues. From germline, CDR1 is MGHRA and CDR2 YSYEKL. The ends lost 0 bases at V and 7 bases at J; junction bases unmatched: 15. CDR3 coding DNA: TGCGCCAGCAGCCAAGATATCCAGCGGGGGGCACCCGGGGGGACCCAGTACTTC. Residues: CASSQDIQRGAPGGTQYF.

This chain links TRBV29-1 with TRBJ2-7, with 8 bases identical to TRBD1. The junction had 7 bases not matched to a gene; V was cut back by 7 bases and J by 5 bases. The CDR3 loop spans 12 amino acids. Germline V gives CDR1 SQVTM, CDR2 ANQGSEA. CDR3 region: CSANRGADEQYF. Written as DNA, the CDR3 is TGCAGCGCAAACAGGGGGGCGGACGAGCAGTACTTC.

This clonotype was seen at least ten times. This rearrangement joins TRBV12-3 or TRBV12-4 to TRBJ1-3; D is undetermined. Trimming took off 6 bases at V and 5 bases at J, with 11 bases between the two ends. The CDR3 runs to 13 residues. The CDR3 sequence: CASSWAPRNTIYF. The CDR3 DNA reads TGTGCCAGCAGCTGGGCCCCTAGAAACACCATATATTTT.

This clonotype was picked up a small number of times. The rearrangement uses TRBV29-1 and TRBJ1-1, with D uncertain. V shed 2 bases and J shed 7 bases, with 14 bases lying between them. The V gene's germline CDR1 is SQVTM and CDR2 ANQGSEA. The CDR3 is 13 residues long. CDR3 residues: CSVERAARFEAFF. CDR3 nucleotides: TGCAGCGTTGAAAGAGCAGCCCGGTTTGAAGCTTTCTTT.

This clonotype was seen a handful of times. The rearrangement joins TRBV18 to TRBJ2-2; D remains unclear. The CDR3 length is 13 residues. In germline, CDR1 is KGHSH, CDR2 LQKENI. The V and J ends lost 1 base and 6 bases respectively, with 6 bases between them. The CDR3 loop reads CASSPQRAGELFF. The CDR3, as DNA: TGTGCCAGCTCACCACAAAGGGCCGGGGAGCTGTTTTTT.

In its sample, this clonotype was seen a few times. The CDR3 here is CASSFPTYNEQFF. The CDR3 nucleotides are TGCGCCAGCAGCTTCCCCACTTACAATGAGCAGTTCTTC. The gene calls are TRBV5-1 and TRBJ2-1; no definite D call. V lost 2 bases, J lost 4 bases, and 7 bases lay in between. Germline values: CDR1 SGHRS, CDR2 YFSETQ. CDR3 size: 13 residues.

A few counts support this clonotype. J is TRBJ2-1 and V is TRBV12-3 or TRBV12-4; no firm D call. The V end was cut by 2 bases, the J end by 5 bases, with 13 bases between. The CDR3 runs to 15 residues. CDR3 in DNA: TGTGCCAGCAGTTTATTTGGTGTAAGGGACAATGAGCAGTTCTTC. The encoded protein is CASSLFGVRDNEQFF.

In this sample, this clonotype turned up a few times. The genes are TRBV12-3 or TRBV12-4 and TRBJ2-3; either TRBD1 or TRBD2 may fit D (5 bases each). This CDR3 is 16 amino acids long. Trimming stripped 3 bases from V and 0 bases from J, with 13 bases between. CDR3 sequence (DNA): TGTGCCAGCAGTTTTGCCGAGGGACCGAGCACAGATACGCAGTATTTT. This sequence encodes CASSFAEGPSTDTQYF.

V gene TRBV19 combines with J gene TRBJ1-1, with 8 nucleotides matching TRBD1. V was clipped by 5 bases and J by 2 bases; unmatched bases: 7. Germline V lookup: CDR1 LNHDA, CDR2 SQIVND (reference sequence). CDR3 length equals 15 residues. CDR3 bases: TGTGCCAGTAGTGCTAGACAGGGGCGCAACACTGAAGCTTTCTTT. Its protein product is CASSARQGRNTEAFF. Full variable domain (outside the CDR3, taken from reference TRBV19 and TRBJ1-1): DGGITQSPKYLFRKEGQNVTLSCEQNLNHDAMYWYRQDPGQGLRLIYYSQIVNDFQKGDIAEGYSVSREKKESFPLTVTSAQKNPTAFYLCASSARQGRNTEAFFGQGTRLTVV.

In this sample, this clonotype turned up a few times. V and J are TRBV4-1 and TRBJ2-5, with 10 bases matching TRBD1. CDR3 length equals 16 residues. J was trimmed by 4 bases and V by 0 bases; bases with no gene match: 5. CDR1 is MGHRA and CDR2 is YSYEKL in the germline V gene. The CDR3 sequence is CASSQDTRQGAETQYF. CDR3 bases: TGCGCCAGCAGCCAAGATACCAGACAGGGGGCAGAGACCCAGTACTTC.

This clonotype was found many times. A read error may account for a junction end that differs from germline. This rearrangement joins TRBV25-1 to TRBJ2-1, with D tentatively TRBD1 (6 bases). The CDR3 has 14 amino acids. CDR1 is MGHDK and CDR2 is SYGVNS in the germline V gene. As DNA, the CDR3 is TGTGCCAGCAGTGATCCAGTAAGAGGGACACCCCCTATCTTC. Its protein product is CASSDPVRGTPPIF.

This chain links TRBV11-1 with TRBJ1-5; TRBD1 aligns across 9 bases. V was pared by 5 bases and J by 11 bases, with 22 bases of the junction left unmatched. Germline-derived CDR1 and CDR2 are SGHAT and FQDESV (reference sequence). The CDR3 covers 18 residues. This chain's CDR3 is CASSPTPAGQGRPAAQHF. The CDR3 region has the DNA TGTGCCAGCAGCCCCACCCCGGCGGGACAGGGACGCCCAGCGGCCCAGCATTTT. The complete variable domain, with remaining parts taken from reference TRBV11-1 and TRBJ1-5, reads EAEVAQSPRYKITEKSQAVAFWCDPISGHATLYWYRQILGQGPELLVQFQDESVVDDSQLPKDRFSAERLKGVDSTLKIQPAELGDSAMYLCASSPTPAGQGRPAAQHFGDGTRLSIL.